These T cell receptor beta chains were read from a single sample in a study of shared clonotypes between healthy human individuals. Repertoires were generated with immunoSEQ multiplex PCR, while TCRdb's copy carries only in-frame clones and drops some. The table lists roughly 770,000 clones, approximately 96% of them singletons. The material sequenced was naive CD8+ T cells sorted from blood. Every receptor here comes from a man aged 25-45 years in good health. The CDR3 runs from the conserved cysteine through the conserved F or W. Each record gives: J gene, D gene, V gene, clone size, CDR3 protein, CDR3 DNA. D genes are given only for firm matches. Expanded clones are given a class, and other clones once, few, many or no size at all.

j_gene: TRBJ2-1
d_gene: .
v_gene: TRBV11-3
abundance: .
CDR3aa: CASSLRNFPHEQFF
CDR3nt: TGTGCCAGCAGCTTAAGGAACTTCCCACATGAGCAGTTCTTC

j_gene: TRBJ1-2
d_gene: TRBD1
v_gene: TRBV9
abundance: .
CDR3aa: CASSAPGTGGDYGYTF
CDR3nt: TGTGCCAGCAGCGCCCCCGGGACAGGGGGTGACTATGGCTACACCTTC

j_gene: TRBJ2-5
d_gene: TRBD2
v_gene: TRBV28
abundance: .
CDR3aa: CASSPWDLAGGAETQYF
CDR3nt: TGTGCCAGCAGTCCCTGGGACTTAGCGGGAGGGGCGGAGACCCAGTACTTC

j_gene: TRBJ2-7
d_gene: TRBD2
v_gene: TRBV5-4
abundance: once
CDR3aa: CASSQPGLAAYEQYF
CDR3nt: TGTGCCAGCAGCCAACCGGGACTAGCGGCTTACGAGCAGTACTTC

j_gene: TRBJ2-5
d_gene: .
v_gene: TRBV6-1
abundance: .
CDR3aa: CASSGYPVVGQETQYF
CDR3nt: TGTGCCAGCAGTGGATATCCTGTCGTGGGGCAAGAGACCCAGTACTTC

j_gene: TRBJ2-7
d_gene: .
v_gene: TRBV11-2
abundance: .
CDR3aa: CASSPGDWPPDEQYF
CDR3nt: TGTGCCAGCAGTCCAGGGGATTGGCCTCCTGACGAGCAGTACTTC

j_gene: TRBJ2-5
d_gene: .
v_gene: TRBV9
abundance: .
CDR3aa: CASSVKTGTSRETQYF
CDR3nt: TGTGCCAGCAGCGTAAAGACAGGGACTAGTAGGGAGACCCAGTACTTC

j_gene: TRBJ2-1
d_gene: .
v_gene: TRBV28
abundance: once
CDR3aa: CASSFSPGESYNEQFF
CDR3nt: TGTGCCAGCAGTTTCAGTCCGGGAGAGTCCTACAATGAGCAGTTCTTC

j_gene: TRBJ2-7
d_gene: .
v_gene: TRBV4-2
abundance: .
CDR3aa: CASRLEGEGGYEQYF
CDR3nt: TGTGCCAGCAGGTTAGAGGGGGAGGGCGGATACGAGCAGTACTTC

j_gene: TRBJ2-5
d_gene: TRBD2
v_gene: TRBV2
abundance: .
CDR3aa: CASSELAGGKQETQYF
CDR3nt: TGTGCCAGCAGTGAGCTAGCGGGAGGGAAACAAGAGACCCAGTACTTC

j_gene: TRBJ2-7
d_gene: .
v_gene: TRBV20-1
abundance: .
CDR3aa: CSADDSYEQYF
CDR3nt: TGCAGTGCTGACGACAGCTACGAGCAGTACTTC

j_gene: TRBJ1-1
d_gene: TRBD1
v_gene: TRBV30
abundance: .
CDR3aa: CAWSVQQGVTEAFF
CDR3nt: TGTGCCTGGAGTGTACAACAGGGGGTCACTGAAGCTTTCTTT

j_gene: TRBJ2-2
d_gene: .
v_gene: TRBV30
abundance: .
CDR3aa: CAWSVYVGELFF
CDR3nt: TGTGCCTGGAGTGTTTACGTCGGGGAGCTGTTTTTT

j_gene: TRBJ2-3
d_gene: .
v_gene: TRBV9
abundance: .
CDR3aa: CASSVGLQGTDTQYF
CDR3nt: TGTGCCAGCAGCGTAGGCCTGCAGGGCACAGATACGCAGTATTTT

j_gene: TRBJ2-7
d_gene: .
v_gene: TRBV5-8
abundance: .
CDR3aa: CASRVTGNNEQYF
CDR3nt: TGTGCCAGCAGGGTAACGGGGAACAACGAGCAGTACTTC